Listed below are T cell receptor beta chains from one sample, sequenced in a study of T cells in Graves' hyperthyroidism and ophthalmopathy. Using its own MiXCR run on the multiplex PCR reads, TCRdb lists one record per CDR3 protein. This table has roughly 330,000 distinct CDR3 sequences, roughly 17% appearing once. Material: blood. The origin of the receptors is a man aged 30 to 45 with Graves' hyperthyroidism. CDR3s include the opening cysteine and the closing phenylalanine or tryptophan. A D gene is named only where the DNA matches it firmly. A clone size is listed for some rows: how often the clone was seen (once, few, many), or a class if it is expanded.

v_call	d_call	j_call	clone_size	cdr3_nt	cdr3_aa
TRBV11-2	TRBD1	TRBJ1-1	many	TGTGCCAGCAATAAGGGACAGGGGTTGGGCACTGAAGCTTTCTTT	CASNKGQGLGTEAFF
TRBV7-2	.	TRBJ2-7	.	TGTGCCAGCAGCTTAGCGTTAATCTCCTACGAGCAGTACTTC	CASSLALISYEQYF
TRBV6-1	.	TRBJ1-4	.	TGTGCCAGCAGTGAATGGGCAGGGAACGAAAAACTGTTTTTT	CASSEWAGNEKLFF
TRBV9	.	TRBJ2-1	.	TGTGCCAGCAGCGTAGGGACTTACAGAGGTGATGAGCAGTTCTTC	CASSVGTYRGDEQFF
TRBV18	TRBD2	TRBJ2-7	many	TGTGCCAGCTCTCCCGGGACTAGCGGGAGGTTTGAGCAGTACTTC	CASSPGTSGRFEQYF
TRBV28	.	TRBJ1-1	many	TGTGCCAGCACCCTAGTCACAGGTGAAGCTTTCTTT	CASTLVTGEAFF
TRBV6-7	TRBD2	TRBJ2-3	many	TGTGCCAGCAGTTCTCATCCCCCCGGGACTAGCAAATCAGATACGCAGTATTTT	CASSSHPPGTSKSDTQYF
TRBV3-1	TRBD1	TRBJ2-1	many	TGTGCCAGCAGCCGACAGGGGAAGGCGTGGGATGAGCAGTTCTTC	CASSRQGKAWDEQFF
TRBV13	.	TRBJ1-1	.	TGTGCCAGCAGCGTAGAATGGGGTCACACTGAAGCTTTCTTT	CASSVEWGHTEAFF
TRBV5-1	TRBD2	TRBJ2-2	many	TGCGCCAGCAGCTCGGGACACCTGGGACTAGCGGGAGTGAGCGGGGAGCTGTTTTTT	CASSSGHLGLAGVSGELFF
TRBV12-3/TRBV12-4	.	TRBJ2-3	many	TGTGCCAGCAGTTTCTCCCCAGATACGCAGTATTTT	CASSFSPDTQYF
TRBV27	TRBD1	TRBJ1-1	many	TGTGCCAGCAGTCCTGGACAGGGATGGATTGAAGCTTTCTTT	CASSPGQGWIEAFF
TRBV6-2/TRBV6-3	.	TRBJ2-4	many	TGTGCCAGCAGTCCCAGGAGGGCCAAAAACATTCAGTACTTC	CASSPRRAKNIQYF
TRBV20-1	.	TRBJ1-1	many	TGCAGTGCTAGAGATGGTAGGGTGGTGAACACTGAAGCTTTCTTT	CSARDGRVVNTEAFF
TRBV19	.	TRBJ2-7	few	TGTGCCAGTAGTATAGCCGCTTCCCGAGGGACCGAGCAGTACTTC	CASSIAASRGTEQYF
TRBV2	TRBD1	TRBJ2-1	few	TGTGCCAGCAGTGCTTGGGACAGGGTCTACAATGAGCAGTTCTTC	CASSAWDRVYNEQFF
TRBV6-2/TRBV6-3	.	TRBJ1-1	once	TGTGCCAGCAGTTACGAGGGGAGAGTCACTGAAGCTTTCTTT	CASSYEGRVTEAFF
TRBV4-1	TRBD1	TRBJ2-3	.	TGCGCCAGCAGCCCCTGGTTAGACAGGGGGGTTGCGCAGTATTTT	CASSPWLDRGVAQYF
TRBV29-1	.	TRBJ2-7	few	TGCAGCGTCGGGACTGCAAATCGGTACGAGCAGTACTTC	CSVGTANRYEQYF
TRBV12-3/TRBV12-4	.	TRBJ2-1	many	TGTGCCAGCAGTAATGGGGACACGTACAATGAGCAGTTCTTC	CASSNGDTYNEQFF
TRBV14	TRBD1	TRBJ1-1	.	TGTGCCAGCAGCCTTACAGGGGGCGCAGTCACTGAAGCTTTCTTT	CASSLTGGAVTEAFF
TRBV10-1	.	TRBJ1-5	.	TGCGCCAGCAGTGAGTCGAAATATCAGCCCCAGCATTTT	CASSESKYQPQHF
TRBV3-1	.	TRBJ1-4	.	TGTGCCAGCAGCCCGACAGGAATTAATGAAAAACTGTTTTTT	CASSPTGINEKLFF
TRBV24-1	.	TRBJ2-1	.	TGTGCCACCAGTGATGCCCAAAAGGCCGGCTCCTACAATGAGCAGTTCTTC	CATSDAQKAGSYNEQFF
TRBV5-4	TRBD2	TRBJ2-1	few	TGTGCCAGCCTTGCCGGGACTAGCGCTTACAATGAGCAGTTCTTC	CASLAGTSAYNEQFF
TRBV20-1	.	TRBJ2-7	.	TGCAGTGCCGAGCGCGGGGTCCCCAACGAGCAGTACTTC	CSAERGVPNEQYF
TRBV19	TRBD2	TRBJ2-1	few	TGTGCCAGTAGTATAGATCCCCTTCTAGCGGGACAATACAATGAGCAGTTCTTC	CASSIDPLLAGQYNEQFF
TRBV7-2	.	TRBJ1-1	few	TGTGCCAGCAGCTTAGCGGTAGGGCAGAACGAAGCTTTCTTT	CASSLAVGQNEAFF
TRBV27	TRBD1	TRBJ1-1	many	TGTGCCAGCAGATCGAGGAGGGACAGGGGCCCAGTTAAAACTGAAGCTTTCTTT	CASRSRRDRGPVKTEAFF
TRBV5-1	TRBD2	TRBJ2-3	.	TGCGCCAGCAGCTTTCGTGGGACTAGCGGGAGGGCCATAGATACGCAGTATTTT	CASSFRGTSGRAIDTQYF